This T cell receptor beta chain comes out of a study of blood T cells in healthy people across ages. Overall study context: About one barcoded TCR beta cDNA was captured per two T cells. General study results and limits: Long-lived donors exceeded aged donors in naive CD4+ cells and diversity. Donor CMV status was unknown, possibly confounding expanded clonotype changes.

Alongside a J-beta primer mix, a sample-barcoded 5' primer served in a second PCR lasting about 6 to 11 cycles. Tagging of each cDNA molecule was performed by a template-switch adaptor with 12 random nucleotides. MiXCR, run by TCRdb on the 5' RACE reads, gives a single entry per CDR3 protein. In the table there are 920,000 or so distinct CDR3 sequences, 45% of which are singletons. The germline CDR1 and CDR2 sequences are MGHRA and YSYEKL. The trim removed 2 bases at V and 8 bases at J, leaving 11 bases unmatched. CDR3 length equals 16 residues. This clonotype was recorded a few times. The antigen is unknown.

The V gene is TRBV4-1, the J gene TRBJ2-1; 8 bases match TRBD2. The sequence came from a woman aged 60-70 years in good health. The sample comprised blood. CDR3 residues: CASSQPTAGVSHEQFF. The CDR3 DNA is TGCGCCAGCAGCCAACCTACAGCGGGAGTTTCTCATGAGCAGTTCTTC.